This TCR beta chain was found in a study of blood T cell repertoires in COVID-19. Study-wide background: Acute and convalescent COVID-19 samples came from the United States, Italy and Spain. From T cells, B-cell-depleted T cells, or PBMCs came the material, which was cDNA or gDNA.

CDR1 is MDHEN and CDR2 is SYDVKM in the germline V gene. V was cut by 0 bases and J by 4 bases, with 16 bases left in between. This CDR3 comprises 17 residues. This clone is a singleton in its sample. In the authors' methods: Amplification from reference gene primers served as the basis for estimated nucleated cell counts. Using immunoSEQ multiplex PCR, the repertoire was profiled, and TCRdb retains in-frame clones only, with some absent. V and J calls and clone size are as listed in that table; D and trimming were resolved from the DNA. The top ten clones hold around 10% of a sample with about 100,000 clones, just under 80% of them seen once.

The clonotype originates from a woman in her sixties or seventies with acute or convalescent COVID-19. Sequenced material: peripheral blood. The chain has TRBV28 and TRBJ1-3, with a tentative D call TRBD1 (6 bases). The CDR3, as DNA: TGTGCCAGCAGTTTATGGACAGGTCCCTTGAAGGGAAACACCATATATTTT. This sequence encodes CASSLWTGPLKGNTIYF.